One sample yielded the 20 T cell receptor beta chains listed below, sequenced in a study of tumor and adjacent non-tumor tissue in lung cancer. Three rounds of nested PCR, following a modified ARM-PCR protocol, produced the TCRbeta library. TCRdb used MiXCR to reprocess the multiplex PCR reads, holding one entry per CDR3 protein. The sample comprises roughly 75,000 distinct CDR3 sequences, less than 75% of which are singletons, and approximately 30% rests with the top ten. No cell sorting was done before RNA was extracted from the tissue. Distant lung tissue was collected more than 3 cm away from the tumor edge. The source material was distant non-tumor lung tissue. The receptors were sampled from a woman aged 45-65 years with non-small cell lung cancer.

The chain couples TRBV29-1 to TRBJ2-1, with 7 positions matching TRBD2. This CDR3 is built from 9 residues. The germline CDR1 and CDR2 sequences are SQVTM and ANQGSEA. CDR3 sequence: CSWGGSEFF. The CDR3 nucleotides read TGCAGTTGGGGAGGGTCGGAGTTCTTC.

The V and J genes are TRBV11-2 and TRBJ2-7; 8 nucleotides line up with TRBD1. V lost 8 bases, J lost 2 bases, and 17 bases stayed unmatched. The CDR3 is 17 residues long. Germline V gene lookup returns CDR1 SGHAT and CDR2 FQNNGV. CDR3 in amino acids: CASALAAGRRGPYEQYF. Here the CDR3 DNA reads TGTGCCAGCGCCTTAGCCGCGGGACGCAGGGGGCCCTACGAGCAGTACTTC.

On this clonotype itself: One end of the junction is discordant with germline, which a read error may explain. The chain joins TRBV11-1 to TRBJ2-1; either TRBD1 or TRBD2 may supply D (6 bases each). Germline loops: CDR1 SGHAT, CDR2 FQDESV (reference sequence). This CDR3 has 17 residues. The CDR3 here is CASSSRGRGLLVSELFF. CDR3 sequence (DNA): TGTGCCAGCAGCTCGCGGGGCAGGGGCCTGCTTGTTTCTGAGCTGTTCTTC.

For this clonotype: A read error is possible here, since a much larger clone lies one base away. The conserved phenylalanine or tryptophan is not found at the CDR3 terminus, so this likely reflects a read error. The chain links TRBV4-1 to TRBJ1-1, with D unresolved. The CDR3 runs to 15 residues. V was pared by 0 bases and J by 1 base, with 9 bases between. Germline lookup yields CDR1 MGHRA and CDR2 YSYEKL. CDR3 DNA sequence: TGCGCCAGCAGCCAAGATCCCACTGCGAACACTGAAGCTTTCTAT. It translates to CASSQDPTANTEAFY.

Points on this clonotype: Being one base from a much bigger clone, this may be a read error. The rearrangement uses TRBV4-1 and TRBJ2-7, with 7 nucleotides matching TRBD1. The length of the CDR3 is 15 residues. Germline values: CDR1 MGHRA, CDR2 YSYEKL. The CDR3 DNA reads TGCGCCAGCAGCCGCGGACAGGACAGCTCCTACGAGAAGTACTTC. Residues: CASSRGQDSSYEKYF.

The chain has TRBV20-1 and TRBJ2-1; TRBD2 aligns across 13 bases. The CDR3 extends over 14 amino acids. Germline loops: CDR1 DFQATT, CDR2 SNEGSKA (reference sequence). V gave up 6 bases and J gave up 13 bases; unmatched junction bases: 12. DNA for the CDR3: TGCAGTGCCCAGGGACTAGCGGGAAGCTTTGAACAGTTCTTC. It is translated as CSAQGLAGSFEQFF.

Concerning this clonotype itself: At one of its ends the junction is not consistent with the germline gene, which may arise from a read error. The V gene is TRBV5-1, the J gene TRBJ1-1, with TRBD1 matching over 9 bases. CDR3 size: 17 residues. Germline V gives CDR1 SGHRS, CDR2 YFSETQ. CDR3 sequence reads: CASSSVPGQGWNSEAFF. The CDR3 DNA is TGCGCCAGCAGCTCTGTCCCGGGACAGGGATGGAACAGTGAAGCTTTCTTT.

The J gene is TRBJ1-3, the V gene TRBV6-5; D remains ambiguous. From germline, CDR1 is MNHEY and CDR2 SVGAGI. The CDR3 loop spans 16 amino acids. Trimming removed 6 bases from V and 3 bases from J, with 18 bases in between. The CDR3 nucleotides read TGTGCCAGCAGCCCTTTTACGGAGGCAAGTGGAAACACCATATATTTT. Its protein is CASSPFTEASGNTIYF.

Concerning this clonotype: Given a much more abundant clone one base away, this may be a read error. V is TRBV12-3 or TRBV12-4 and J is TRBJ1-4, with no clear D. The CDR3 totals 15 residues. V dropped 8 bases and J dropped 4 bases, with 17 bases sitting between them. CDR3 loop: CASAAEDGFNEKLFF. CDR3 bases: TGTGCCAGCGCAGCCGAGGACGGATTTAATGAAAAACTGTTTTTT.

The V gene is TRBV28, the J gene TRBJ1-2; D remains unclear. The germline V gene has CDR1 MDHEN and CDR2 SYDVKM. V shed 7 bases and J shed 4 bases, with 19 bases lying between them. The CDR3 is 15 amino acids. The CDR3 is CASKEHSRASYGYTF. The CDR3 bases are TGTGCCAGCAAAGAACACTCCCGAGCATCCTATGGCTACACCTTC.

The chain couples TRBV12-3 or TRBV12-4 to TRBJ1-5; 9 positions agree with TRBD1. V lost 7 bases and J lost 4; bases outside the gene matches: 5. The CDR3 totals 14 residues. CDR3 protein: CASNTGQGNQPQHF. CDR3 bases: TGTGCCAGCAATACAGGACAGGGGAATCAGCCCCAGCATTTT.

A note on this clonotype: At one end, the junction sequence differs from germline, possibly due to a read error. V and J are TRBV6-5 and TRBJ2-6, with a possible D match to TRBD2 (6 bases). This CDR3 spans 14 amino acids. Germline loops: CDR1 MNHEY, CDR2 SVGAGI. CDR3 nucleotide sequence: TGTGTCAGCAGTTCCGGGGGTGGGGCCAGCGTCCTGACTTTC. Protein product: CVSSSGGGASVLTF.

Concerning this clonotype itself: A read error is likely, as this CDR3 ends without the conserved phenylalanine or tryptophan. V gene TRBV11-2 combines with J gene TRBJ2-2; no definite D call. The germline V gene encodes CDR1 SGHAT and CDR2 FQNNGV. CDR3 length: 14 residues. DNA of the CDR3: TGTCCCAGCAGCTTGGGTTTGAACACCGGGGAGCTGTTTCTT. Its translation is CPSSLGLNTGELFL.

Only one count was recorded for this clonotype. Its ends do not fully match the called genes, so a read error is possible. CDR3 nucleotides: TGTGCCAGCAGCTCGACGGGACTAGCGTGGAGTACAGATGCGCAGTATTTT. It is translated as CASSSTGLAWSTDAQYF. The chain employs TRBV11-2 and TRBJ2-3; 10 positions match TRBD2. Germline loops: CDR1 SGHAT, CDR2 FQNNGV. The CDR3 spans 17 residues.

Regarding this clonotype: A much larger clone is a single base away; this may be a read error. V gene TRBV12-3 or TRBV12-4 combines with J gene TRBJ1-2, with a tentative D call TRBD1 (6 bases). The CDR3 has 13 amino acids. V gave up 10 bases and J gave up 4 bases, with 16 bases separating them. CDR3 sequence reads: CATSQDSGYGYTF. CDR3 nucleotide sequence: TGTGCCACCAGCCAGGACAGCGGCTATGGCTACACCTTC.

A note on this clonotype: A much more abundant neighbour one base away suggests this may be a read error. V gene TRBV5-4 combines with J gene TRBJ2-2, with TRBD2 matching over 10 bases. The CDR3 is made up of 15 amino acids. Germline V gene sequence: CDR1 SGHNT, CDR2 YYREEE (reference sequence). This CDR3 is CTSSPSGRNTGELFF. The CDR3 DNA follows: TGTACCAGCAGCCCTAGCGGGAGAAATACCGGGGAGCTGTTTTTT.

As to this clonotype: A much larger clone lies one base from this, so it may be a read error. The CDR3 sequence is CASSFGDRIGKLFF. The DNA for the CDR3 is TGTGCCAGCAGTTTCGGGGATCGAATCGGGAAGCTGTTTTTT. The J gene is TRBJ2-2, the V gene TRBV28; TRBD2 might be the D (5 bases). The germline V gene encodes CDR1 MDHEN and CDR2 SYDVKM. The CDR3 extends over 14 amino acids. Looking up the rest from reference TRBV28 and TRBJ2-2 gives the full variable domain: DVKVTQSSRYLVKRTGEKVFLECVQDMDHENMFWYRQDPGLGLRLIYFSYDVKMKEKGDIPEGYSVSREKKERFSLILESASTNQTSMYLCASSFGDRIGKLFFGEGSRLTVL.

With regard to this clonotype: A much larger clone lies a single base off, so this may be a read error. This chain uses TRBV5-5 with TRBJ2-1, with 7 bases fitting TRBD1. The germline CDR1 and CDR2 sequences are SGHKS and YYEKEE (reference sequence). This CDR3 has 14 amino acids. CDR3 loop: CASGLGQSYNEQFF. In nucleotides, the CDR3 is TGTGCCAGCGGCTTGGGACAGAGCTACAATGAGCAGTTCTTC.

With respect to this clonotype: A much larger clone differs from this one at a single base, so this may be a read error. The chain couples TRBV10-3 to TRBJ2-7; D is possibly TRBD1 (6 bases). Trimming left V 4 bases short and J 7 bases short, with 8 bases between. Germline CDR1 reads ENHRY; CDR2 reads SYGVKD. This CDR3 is built from 11 residues. CDR3 sequence (DNA): TGTGCCATCAGTGTACAGGGTGAGCAGTACTTC. Protein product: CAISVQGEQYF.

Notes on this clonotype: Compared with germline, one end of the junction differs, possibly owing to a read error. The gene calls are TRBV29-1 and TRBJ1-1; D is unclear. The CDR3 is made up of 14 amino acids. Germline V CDR1 and CDR2: SQVTM, ANQGSEA. The CDR3 bases are TGCAGCGTTATGAGACGGAATGTTAACACTGGAGCTTTCTTT. It specifies CSVMRRNVNTGAFF.